The 27 T cell receptor beta chains below were found in one sample sequenced in a study of cytomegalovirus exposure and HLA in healthy donors (dated by TCRdb to about 2017). Library prep was done by the immunoSEQ multiplex PCR assay. A mixture of 60 forward primers for TCR Vbeta segments and 13 reverse primers for TCR Jbeta segments was used in the multiplex PCR. TCRdb mirrors the immuneACCESS table, restricted to in-frame sequences. Some clones are absent from its copies; in checked studies, under half trace to an unresolved V gene, and the reason for the others is unknown. In all, the sample holds tens of thousands of clones, and roughly 64% of those were seen once. Around 16% of the sample is in the top ten clones. Sequenced input: PBMCs. The source is a woman aged 40 to 50 in good health and CMV-seropositive.

This clone was seen more than once but under ten times. The genes are TRBV5-6 and TRBJ1-5; D not resolved. CDR1 is SGHDT and CDR2 is YYEEEE in the germline V gene. The V gene lost 0 bases and the J gene lost 6 bases, with 16 bases spanning the gap. This CDR3 spans 16 amino acids. As DNA, the CDR3 is TGTGCCAGCAGCTTGGGTGCCCCCCGGGGAGGTCAGCCCCAGCATTTT. This codes for CASSLGAPRGGQPQHF.

The rearrangement links TRBV7-2 to TRBJ2-3; D possibly corresponds to TRBD1 (5 bases). V lost 5 bases and J lost 6, with 15 bases in between. CDR1 SGHTA and CDR2 FQGNSA come from the germline V gene. The CDR3 runs to 14 residues. This CDR3 is CASSRVQGTDTQYF. The CDR3 coding sequence is TGTGCCAGCAGCCGGGTCCAGGGTACGGATACGCAGTATTTT.

The CDR3 nucleotides read TGTGCCAGCAGTCCAACTAGCGGGAGCACAGATACGCAGTATTTT. Protein product: CASSPTSGSTDTQYF. V and J are TRBV13 and TRBJ2-3; 9 bases match TRBD2. Germline V gives CDR1 PRHDT, CDR2 FYEKMQ (reference sequence). V trimming: 6 bases; J trimming: 0 bases; junction bases outside the gene matches: 4. There are 15 residues in the CDR3. Full variable domain (outside the CDR3, taken from reference TRBV13 and TRBJ2-3): AAGVIQSPRHLIKEKRETATLKCYPIPRHDTVYWYQQGPGQDPQFLISFYEKMQSDKGSIPDRFSAQQFSDYHSELNMSSLELGDSALYFCASSPTSGSTDTQYFGPGTRLTVL.

The V gene is TRBV6-5, the J gene TRBJ2-3, with a possible D match to TRBD2 (6 bases). CDR3 length: 14 residues. Germline-derived CDR1 and CDR2 are MNHEY and SVGAGI. The germline V and J ends were trimmed by 5 bases and 3 bases, with 12 bases remaining between them. CDR3 in amino acids: CASSPKRETDTQYF. The CDR3 DNA sequence: TGTGCCAGCAGTCCTAAACGGGAGACAGATACGCAGTATTTT.

This clone showed up just a few times. This chain joins TRBV6-5 and TRBJ1-5; 7 nucleotides align to TRBD1. The CDR3 has 13 residues. After removal of 8 bases from V and 7 bases from J, the junction contained 8 bases not matched to a gene. Germline values: CDR1 MNHEY, CDR2 SVGAGI. The CDR3: CASAGGGWQPQHF. The CDR3 nucleotides are TGTGCCAGCGCGGGAGGGGGCTGGCAGCCCCAGCATTTT.

J is TRBJ1-4 and V is TRBV2; the D gene is possibly TRBD1 (5 bases). Between the trimmed V and J ends, which lost 9 bases and 10 bases, there was a span of 15 bases. Germline CDR1 reads SNHLY; CDR2 reads FYNNEI. This CDR3 is built from 12 residues. The CDR3 nucleotides are TGTGCCAGTGGGACGGACGGGGGAAAACTGTTTTTT. Its protein is CASGTDGGKLFF. Drawing the rest from reference TRBV2 and TRBJ1-4, the complete variable domain is EPEVTQTPSHQVTQMGQEVILRCVPISNHLYFYWYRQILGQKVEFLVSFYNNEISEKSEIFDDQFSVERPDGSNFTLKIRSTKLEDSAMYFCASGTDGGKLFFGSGTQLSVL.

V gene TRBV7-9 combines with J gene TRBJ2-3, with unresolved D. Germline CDR1 and CDR2: SEHNR and FQNEAQ (reference sequence). Trimming removed 2 bases from V and 14 bases from J, with 17 bases in between. This CDR3 has 13 amino acids. The CDR3 DNA reads TGTGCCAGCAGCTTACTCGACTCCCCTATAACGTATTTT. Protein sequence: CASSLLDSPITYF.

The V gene is TRBV5-8, the J gene TRBJ2-7; 9 nucleotides align to TRBD1. CDR3 length: 14 residues. V dropped 3 bases and J dropped 2; count of bases not matched to a gene: 3. Germline V gene data show CDR1 as SGHTS and CDR2 as YDEGEE. In nucleotides, the CDR3 is TGTGCCAGCAGCTCGGGACAGGGCCCCTACGAGCAGTACTTC. This translates into CASSSGQGPYEQYF.

The rearrangement links TRBV4-2 to TRBJ1-1, with D possibly TRBD1 on 5 matching bases. Trimming removed 1 base from V and 4 bases from J, with 13 bases in between. This CDR3 comprises 15 residues. The germline V gene has CDR1 LGHNA and CDR2 YNFKEQ. CDR3 nucleotides: TGTGCCAGCAGCCAAGTCGGGGGAGGGGCCACTGAAGCTTTCTTT. Amino acid sequence: CASSQVGGGATEAFF.

The chain recombines TRBV19 with TRBJ1-2, with 8 bases lining up with TRBD1. J lost 7 bases, V lost 3 bases, and 4 bases had no gene match. The CDR3 contains 13 residues. Germline CDR1 and CDR2: LNHDA and SQIVND (reference sequence). CDR3 loop: CASSITGGLGYTF. The CDR3 region has the DNA TGTGCCAGTAGTATTACAGGGGGGCTTGGCTACACCTTC.

CDR3 region: CASSESPWAGGVNEQFF. The CDR3 DNA reads as TGCGCCAGCAGTGAGTCCCCCTGGGCGGGAGGAGTCAATGAGCAGTTCTTC. V gene TRBV10-1 combines with J gene TRBJ2-1; 8 bases map to TRBD2. This CDR3 has 17 amino acids. V lost 0 bases, J lost 6 bases, and 10 bases stayed unmatched. The germline V gene has CDR1 WNHNN and CDR2 SYGVQD (reference sequence).

The chain has TRBV7-2 and TRBJ2-7; 12 bases agree with TRBD2. The germline CDR1 and CDR2 sequences are SGHTA and FQGNSA. With V trimmed by 5 bases and J by 0 bases, 5 bases remained unmatched. This CDR3 has 16 amino acids. CDR3 region: CASSATSGSTSYEQYF. The CDR3, as DNA: TGTGCCAGCAGCGCGACTAGCGGGAGTACCTCCTACGAGCAGTACTTC.

The gene calls are TRBV9 and TRBJ1-3; D is unresolved. The CDR3 covers 15 residues. CDR1 is SGDLS and CDR2 is YYNGEE in the germline V gene. The ends were cut back, 4 bases at V and 1 base at J, with 12 bases in the middle. The CDR3 sequence is CASSPRHLSGNTIYF. As DNA, the CDR3 is TGTGCCAGCAGCCCCAGGCACCTTTCTGGAAACACCATATATTTT. Filled out from reference TRBV9 and TRBJ1-3, the complete variable domain reads DSGVTQTPKHLITATGQRVTLRCSPRSGDLSVYWYQQSLDQGLQFLIQYYNGEERAKGNILERFSAQQFPDLHSELNLSSLELGDSALYFCASSPRHLSGNTIYFGEGSWLTVV.

V and J are TRBV4-1 and TRBJ2-5; 7 positions match TRBD1. Germline V lookup: CDR1 MGHRA, CDR2 YSYEKL. The CDR3 is 17 residues long. V lost 3 bases, J lost 10 bases, and 20 bases stayed unmatched. CDR3 DNA sequence: TGCGCCAGCAGCCAGGTAGAGCTACACCCCAGGGGGAGCGGCCAGTACTTC. Protein product: CASSQVELHPRGSGQYF.

The CDR3 loop reads CASSLEVWQTQYF. CDR3 coding DNA: TGTGCCAGCAGTCTTGAAGTTTGGCAGACCCAGTACTTC. The V gene is TRBV25-1, the J gene TRBJ2-5, with unresolved D. Germline loops: CDR1 MGHDK, CDR2 SYGVNS. This CDR3 spans 13 amino acids. The ends were cut back, 5 bases at V and 6 bases at J, with 13 bases in the middle.

The CDR3 sequence is CASSLRRLAGDEQYF. CDR3 DNA: TGCGCCAGCAGCTTGCGACGACTAGCGGGAGACGAGCAGTACTTC. The V call is TRBV5-1, the J call TRBJ2-7, with 12 positions matching TRBD2. This CDR3 comprises 15 residues. CDR1 and CDR2 from the germline V gene are SGHRS and YFSETQ. V was pared by 1 base and J by 5 bases, with 4 bases of the junction left unmatched.

The chain recombines TRBV27 with TRBJ1-2, with TRBD1 matching 8 bases. The CDR3 spans 18 residues. Trimming took 2 bases from V and 5 from J; bases not matched to a gene: 16. Germline CDR1 reads MNHEY; CDR2 reads SMNVEV (reference sequence). CDR3 residues: CASSLEDRDASGRYGYTF. For the CDR3, the DNA is TGTGCCAGCAGTTTAGAGGACAGGGACGCTTCGGGTAGGTATGGCTACACCTTC.

CDR3 sequence reads: CASTGLGGRSYNEQFF. As DNA, the CDR3 is TGTGCCAGCACCGGGCTTGGAGGGCGGTCCTACAATGAGCAGTTCTTC. V gene TRBV11-2 combines with J gene TRBJ2-1; perhaps TRBD2 as D (6 bases). The germline V gene encodes CDR1 SGHAT and CDR2 FQNNGV. This CDR3 spans 16 amino acids. Trimming took off 7 bases at V and 1 base at J, with 17 bases between the two ends.

The rearrangement uses TRBV7-9 and TRBJ1-1; no definite D call. The germline V gene encodes CDR1 SEHNR and CDR2 FQNEAQ (reference sequence). This CDR3 spans 14 amino acids. V lost 0 bases to trimming and J lost 1 base, with 6 bases between them. CDR3 loop: CASSLAVRNTEAFF. Here the CDR3 DNA reads TGTGCCAGCAGCTTAGCGGTGAGGAACACTGAAGCTTTCTTT. Looking up the rest from reference TRBV7-9 and TRBJ1-1 gives the full variable domain: DTGVSQNPRHKITKRGQNVTFRCDPISEHNRLYWYRQTLGQGPEFLTYFQNEAQLEKSRLLSDRFSAERPKGSFSTLEIQRTEQGDSAMYLCASSLAVRNTEAFFGQGTRLTVV.

The J gene is TRBJ2-1, the V gene TRBV7-9, with TRBD2 matching over 10 bases. The CDR3 has 15 residues. Trimming removed 6 bases from V and 8 bases from J; junction bases left unmatched: 10. Germline V gene data show CDR1 as SEHNR and CDR2 as FQNEAQ (reference sequence). CDR3 sequence: CASSHGTSGTDEQFF. CDR3 nucleotides: TGTGCCAGCAGTCATGGCACTAGCGGGACTGATGAGCAGTTCTTC.

V is TRBV9 and J is TRBJ2-7; D possibly corresponds to TRBD1 (8 bases). The CDR3 sequence is 13 residues long. Deletions cut 3 bases from V and 5 bases from J, with 12 bases between. Germline assignment: CDR1 SGDLS and CDR2 YYNGEE. The CDR3 spells CASSGTGGDEQYF. The CDR3 bases are TGTGCCAGCAGCGGTACAGGGGGGGACGAGCAGTACTTC.

The rearrangement joins TRBV10-3 to TRBJ1-2; D might be TRBD1 (5 bases). Germline CDR1 ENHRY, CDR2 SYGVKD. Trimming cost V 4 bases and J 4 bases, with 10 bases left between them. The CDR3 contains 13 residues. In DNA form, the CDR3 reads TGTGCCATCAGTGCGCAGGGCTCCTATGGCTACACCTTC. Amino acids: CAISAQGSYGYTF.

This clone was seen more than once but under ten times. The chain is built from TRBV6-1 and TRBJ1-1; D is undetermined. The length of the CDR3 is 13 residues. Trimming took 2 bases from V and 5 from J, leaving 9 bases between them. The germline gives CDR1 MNHNS, CDR2 SASEGT. This CDR3 reads CASSENPGTEAFF. The CDR3 DNA reads as TGTGCCAGCAGTGAAAATCCGGGGACTGAAGCTTTCTTT.

This chain uses TRBV7-2 with TRBJ2-7, with D possibly being TRBD1 (6 bases). CDR1 is SGHTA, CDR2 FQGNSA, per germline. The CDR3 spans 14 residues. The V and J ends lost 2 bases and 2 bases respectively, with 10 bases between them. The CDR3 DNA sequence: TGTGCCAGCAGCTTACTACAGGGTCCCTACGAGCAGTACTTC. This translates into CASSLLQGPYEQYF.

The chain employs TRBV28 and TRBJ2-5; TRBD1 is a possible D gene (5 bases). The CDR3 runs 13 residues. V lost 5 bases and J lost 5, with 12 bases in between. The germline gives CDR1 MDHEN, CDR2 SYDVKM. The CDR3 loop is CASSQGPGETQYF. The DNA for the CDR3 is TGTGCCAGCAGTCAGGGCCCCGGGGAGACCCAGTACTTC.

V usage is TRBV2 and J usage is TRBJ1-4, with 8 bases matching TRBD1. CDR3 length: 16 amino acids. Germline trimming cut 6 bases from V and 8 bases from J; bases unmatched to any gene: 14. Per the germline V gene, CDR1 is SNHLY and CDR2 is FYNNEI. Here the CDR3 DNA reads TGTGCCAGCAGATCATTGAGGACAGGGTCTGGAGAAAAACTGTTTTTT. It yields the protein CASRSLRTGSGEKLFF.

The V gene is TRBV5-8, the J gene TRBJ1-4; TRBD1 might be the D (5 bases). The CDR3 runs to 17 residues. CDR1 and CDR2 from the germline V gene are SGHTS and YDEGEE. V lost 4 bases, J lost 0 bases, and 16 bases lay in between. CDR3 DNA sequence: TGTGCCAGCAGCCGAGTAGACAGTATCGCAACTAATGAAAAACTGTTTTTT. Translating gives CASSRVDSIATNEKLFF.